Below are 4 T cell receptor beta chains sequenced from a single sample in a study of T cell repertoires in cytomegalovirus infection. TCRdb called the reads again in MiXCR, with one record for every CDR3 protein. The table lists 200,000 to 300,000 distinct CDR3 sequences, roughly 6.5% of them singletons. The sample consisted of PBMCs. The receptors originated from a human donor in good health (CMV status not recorded). Some clones in this sample may be carry-over from other donors' samples.

This clonotype was detected many times. The CDR3 is CASSRVGQDNQPQHF. DNA for the CDR3: TGTGCCAGCAGCCGGGTCGGCCAGGACAATCAGCCCCAGCATTTT. The chain uses TRBV6-1 and TRBJ1-5; unclear D gene. V lost 6 bases, J lost 3 bases, and 15 bases lay in between. CDR1 MNHNS and CDR2 SASEGT come from the germline V gene. The CDR3 extends over 15 amino acids.

This clonotype occurred many times. The CDR3 is CASSLAGAAAVETQYF. CDR3 sequence (DNA): TGTGCCAGCAGCTTGGCCGGGGCCGCCGCTGTGGAGACCCAGTACTTC. The rearrangement links TRBV5-4 to TRBJ2-5; D is possibly TRBD1 or TRBD2 (5 bases each). There are 16 residues in the CDR3. V was pared by 0 bases and J by 5 bases, with 17 bases between. Germline V gene sequence: CDR1 SGHNT, CDR2 YYREEE (reference sequence).

This clonotype was counted only a few times. The rearrangement uses TRBV20-1 and TRBJ2-2; 9 positions match TRBD2. Germline trimming cut 0 bases from V and 6 bases from J; bases unmatched to any gene: 8. The CDR3 totals 16 residues. The germline V gene has CDR1 DFQATT and CDR2 SNEGSKA (reference sequence). CDR3 sequence (DNA): TGCAGTGCTAGAGATTCACGAAAGCGGGGGGCCGGGGAGCTGTTTTTT. Translated: CSARDSRKRGAGELFF.

There are a few counts of this clonotype. The chain has TRBV3-1 and TRBJ2-7; tentatively, D is TRBD1 (6 bases). The germline V gene has CDR1 LGHDT and CDR2 YNNKEL (reference sequence). Trimming cost V 9 bases and J 6 bases, with 18 bases left between them. This CDR3 contains 13 residues. CDR3 sequence: CASRDTGLPEQYF. The CDR3 DNA reads as TGTGCCAGTCGGGACACGGGGTTACCCGAGCAGTACTTC.